This T cell receptor beta chain was retrieved from a study of T cells expressing NK-cell markers. Study overall: Sequencing of TCR beta repertoires drew on sorted CD3+CD56+NKG2C+, CD3+CD56+NKG2C- and CD3+CD56-NKG2C+ T cells. HCMV seropositivity characterized seven of the eight sequenced donors, and seronegativity one. Study-wide points: The CD3+CD56-NKG2C+ fraction of a few donors was likewise dominated by these clonotypes.

For this clonotype: Its matching antigen is unknown.

5'RACE template switching built TCR beta cDNA with unique molecular identifiers. After re-calling the 5' RACE reads, TCRdb lists one entry per CDR3 protein, DNA absent. The data include roughly 420,000 distinct CDR3 sequences; the top ten clones carry about 7.1%. The CDR3 is 14 amino acids. CDR1 MNHEY and CDR2 SMNVEV come from the germline V gene (reference sequence). This receptor was obtained from a woman between 18 and 75 years old in good health. This chain connects TRBV27 to TRBJ2-7. The sequenced sample consisted of blood T cells: a sorted CD56 or NKG2C T cell subset, CD4+ or CD8+ T cells, or bulk PBMC T cells (not recorded which). The CDR3 spells CASSFSDGTYEQYF.